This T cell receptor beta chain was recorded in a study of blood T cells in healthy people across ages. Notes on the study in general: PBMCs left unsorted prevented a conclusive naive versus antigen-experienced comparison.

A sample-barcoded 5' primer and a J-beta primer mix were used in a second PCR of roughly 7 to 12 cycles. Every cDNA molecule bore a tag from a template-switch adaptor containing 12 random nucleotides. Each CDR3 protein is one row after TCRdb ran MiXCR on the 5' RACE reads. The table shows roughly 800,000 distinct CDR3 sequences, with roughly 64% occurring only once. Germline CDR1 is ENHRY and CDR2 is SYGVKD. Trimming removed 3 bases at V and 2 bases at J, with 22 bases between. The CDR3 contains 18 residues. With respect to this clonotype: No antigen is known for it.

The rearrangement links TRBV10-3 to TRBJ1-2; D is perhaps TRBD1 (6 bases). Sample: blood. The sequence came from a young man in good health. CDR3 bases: TGTGCCATCAGTGATTTCGTGGTTAGGACAGATGAGAACTATGGCTACACCTTC. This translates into CAISDFVVRTDENYGYTF.